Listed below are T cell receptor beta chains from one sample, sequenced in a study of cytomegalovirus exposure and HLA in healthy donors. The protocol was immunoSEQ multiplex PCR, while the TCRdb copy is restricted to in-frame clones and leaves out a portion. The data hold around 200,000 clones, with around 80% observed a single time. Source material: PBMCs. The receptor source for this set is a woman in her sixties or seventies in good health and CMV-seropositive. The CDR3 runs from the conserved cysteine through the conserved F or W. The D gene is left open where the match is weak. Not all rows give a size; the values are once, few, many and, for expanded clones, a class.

CDR3: CASTPYGQVNMNTEAFF
DNA: TGTGCCAGCACCCCTTATGGACAGGTCAACATGAACACTGAAGCTTTCTTT
D: TRBD1
V: TRBV27
size: .
J: TRBJ1-1

CDR3: CASSATSGGMNTQYF
DNA: TGCGCCAGCAGCGCGACTAGCGGGGGGATGAATACGCAGTATTTT
D: TRBD2
V: TRBV5-1
size: .
J: TRBJ2-3

CDR3: CATSAKGGTEAFF
DNA: TGTGCCACCAGCGCCAAGGGAGGCACTGAAGCTTTCTTT
D: .
V: TRBV15
size: once
J: TRBJ1-1

CDR3: CSVQLAGGADTQYF
DNA: TGCAGCGTACAGCTAGCGGGAGGGGCAGATACGCAGTATTTT
D: TRBD2
V: TRBV29-1
size: .
J: TRBJ2-3

CDR3: CASSLQGYEQYF
DNA: TGTGCCAGCAGCCTACAGGGCTACGAGCAGTACTTC
D: .
V: TRBV11-2
size: .
J: TRBJ2-7

CDR3: CAWSEGGYEAFF
DNA: TGTGCCTGGAGTGAAGGGGGATATGAAGCTTTCTTT
D: .
V: TRBV30
size: .
J: TRBJ1-1

CDR3: CASSFTRAGSPLHF
DNA: TGTGCCAGCAGCTTTACGAGGGCTGGTTCACCCCTCCACTTT
D: .
V: TRBV7-2
size: .
J: TRBJ1-6

CDR3: CASKSTALPYEQYF
DNA: TGTGCCAGCAAATCGACAGCGCTTCCCTACGAGCAGTACTTC
D: .
V: TRBV27
size: .
J: TRBJ2-7

CDR3: CASSLKLRETQYF
DNA: TGTGCCAGCAGCTTAAAGCTTCGAGAGACCCAGTACTTC
D: .
V: TRBV7-9
size: .
J: TRBJ2-5

CDR3: CASSLEHGALSTDTQYF
DNA: TGCGCCAGCAGCTTGGAACATGGGGCTCTAAGCACAGATACGCAGTATTTT
D: .
V: TRBV5-1
size: .
J: TRBJ2-3

CDR3: CASSEGTESSTDTQYF
DNA: TGTGCCAGCAGTGAAGGGACAGAGTCCTCCACAGATACGCAGTATTTT
D: .
V: TRBV2
size: .
J: TRBJ2-3

CDR3: CASSLGPGNEQFF
DNA: TGTGCCAGCAGCTTAGGTCCGGGCAATGAGCAGTTCTTC
D: .
V: TRBV7-3
size: .
J: TRBJ2-1

CDR3: CASSVEGLYPSTDTQYF
DNA: TGTGCCAGCAGCGTTGAAGGACTCTACCCTAGCACAGATACGCAGTATTTT
D: .
V: TRBV9
size: .
J: TRBJ2-3

CDR3: CASSLLVAGGRGTDTQYF
DNA: TGTGCCAGCAGCTTATTGGTAGCGGGAGGGCGCGGCACAGATACGCAGTATTTT
D: TRBD2
V: TRBV7-2
size: few
J: TRBJ2-3

CDR3: CASSLAPISNEKLFF
DNA: TGCGCCAGCAGCTTGGCCCCTATCTCCAATGAAAAACTGTTTTTT
D: .
V: TRBV5-1
size: once
J: TRBJ1-4

CDR3: CASSPLIDREADTQYF
DNA: TGTGCCAGCAGCCCCCTAATCGACAGGGAGGCAGATACGCAGTATTTT
D: .
V: TRBV5-8
size: once
J: TRBJ2-3

CDR3: CAGMWASNSPLHF
DNA: TGTGCCGGGATGTGGGCGAGCAATTCACCCCTCCACTTT
D: .
V: TRBV30
size: .
J: TRBJ1-6

CDR3: CASSEGTGVTGELFF
DNA: TGCGCCAGCAGCGAAGGGACAGGGGTCACCGGGGAGCTGTTTTTT
D: TRBD1
V: TRBV5-1
size: .
J: TRBJ2-2

CDR3: CASSLGTGSFYEQYF
DNA: TGCGCCAGCAGCTTGGGCACAGGGTCTTTCTACGAGCAGTACTTC
D: .
V: TRBV5-1
size: .
J: TRBJ2-7

CDR3: CASSRNGMGETQYF
DNA: TGTGCCAGTTCTCGGAACGGGATGGGGGAGACCCAGTACTTC
D: .
V: TRBV2
size: once
J: TRBJ2-5

CDR3: CATSRGGVGNSPLHF
DNA: TGTGCCACCAGCAGAGGGGGCGTGGGGAATTCACCCCTCCACTTT
D: .
V: TRBV15
size: .
J: TRBJ1-6

CDR3: CASSGSYQPQHF
DNA: TGTGCCAGCAGTGGGAGTTACCAGCCCCAGCATTTT
D: .
V: TRBV2
size: .
J: TRBJ1-5

CDR3: CVSSFDRSNEKLFF
DNA: TGTGTCAGCAGTTTCGACAGATCTAATGAAAAACTGTTTTTT
D: .
V: TRBV7-2
size: .
J: TRBJ1-4

CDR3: CASSPTGLANEKLFF
DNA: TGCGCCAGCAGCCCAACGGGGTTGGCTAATGAAAAACTGTTTTTT
D: .
V: TRBV4-1
size: .
J: TRBJ1-4

CDR3: CASSLMGGQEETQYF
DNA: TGCGCCAGCAGCTTGATGGGAGGACAGGAAGAGACCCAGTACTTC
D: .
V: TRBV5-1
size: .
J: TRBJ2-5

CDR3: CASSSPSLPYEQYF
DNA: TGTGCCAGCAGTTCCCCAAGCCTACCCTACGAGCAGTACTTC
D: .
V: TRBV6-1
size: .
J: TRBJ2-7

CDR3: CASSPQGSNQPQHF
DNA: TGTGCCAGCTCACCACAGGGGAGCAATCAGCCCCAGCATTTT
D: .
V: TRBV18
size: .
J: TRBJ1-5

CDR3: CASRLASGLAGARGETQYF
DNA: TGTGCAAGTCGCTTAGCGAGCGGACTAGCGGGCGCACGGGGAGAGACCCAGTACTTC
D: .
V: TRBV12-2
size: .
J: TRBJ2-5

CDR3: CASSYERGNPQRGAFF
DNA: TGTGCCAGCAGTTATGAGCGGGGTAACCCCCAAAGAGGCGCTTTCTTT
D: .
V: TRBV6-5
size: .
J: TRBJ1-1

CDR3: CASRPTTAGANVLTF
DNA: TGCGCCAGCAGGCCAACCACTGCCGGGGCCAACGTCCTGACTTTC
D: .
V: TRBV5-1
size: .
J: TRBJ2-6

CDR3: CASSENRADTGELFF
DNA: TGTGCCAGCAGTGAAAACAGAGCTGACACCGGGGAGCTGTTTTTT
D: .
V: TRBV2
size: .
J: TRBJ2-2

CDR3: CASSFSDYGYTF
DNA: TGTGCCAGCAGTTTCAGCGATTATGGCTACACCTTC
D: .
V: TRBV28
size: .
J: TRBJ1-2

CDR3: CASSLATLNTEAFF
DNA: TGTGCCAGCAGCTTGGCCACATTGAACACTGAAGCTTTCTTT
D: .
V: TRBV5-4
size: .
J: TRBJ1-1

CDR3: CASSPGTTNTEAFF
DNA: TGTGCCAGCTCACCAGGGACAACGAACACTGAAGCTTTCTTT
D: .
V: TRBV18
size: few
J: TRBJ1-1

CDR3: CASSLGEGGGYNEQFF
DNA: TGTGCCAGCAGCTTAGGGGAGGGAGGCGGCTACAATGAGCAGTTCTTC
D: TRBD2
V: TRBV11-3
size: .
J: TRBJ2-1

CDR3: CASSQGQGNSPLHF
DNA: TGTGCCAGCAGCCAGGGACAGGGTAATTCACCCCTCCACTTT
D: TRBD1
V: TRBV5-6
size: .
J: TRBJ1-6

CDR3: CAINHGGVGDNEQFF
DNA: TGTGCCATCAACCATGGAGGGGTAGGAGACAATGAGCAGTTCTTC
D: .
V: TRBV10-3
size: .
J: TRBJ2-1

CDR3: CASRKDRGPYSNQPQHF
DNA: TGTGCCAGCAGAAAGGACAGGGGGCCTTATAGCAATCAGCCCCAGCATTTT
D: TRBD1
V: TRBV2
size: .
J: TRBJ1-5

CDR3: CASRGTAQETQYF
DNA: TGTGCCAGCCGAGGGACAGCCCAAGAGACCCAGTACTTC
D: TRBD1
V: TRBV6-5
size: .
J: TRBJ2-5

CDR3: CARSLGGGNPYNEQFF
DNA: TGTGCCAGAAGCTTGGGAGGAGGGAACCCCTACAATGAGCAGTTCTTC
D: .
V: TRBV5-3
size: few
J: TRBJ2-1

CDR3: CASSLSSGGGYEQYF
DNA: TGTGCCAGCAGCTTATCTAGCGGGGGGGGGTACGAGCAGTACTTC
D: TRBD2
V: TRBV7-9
size: few
J: TRBJ2-7

CDR3: CASSLSGSSGMNEQFF
DNA: TGCGCCAGCAGCCTTAGCGGGAGCAGTGGTATGAATGAGCAGTTCTTC
D: TRBD2
V: TRBV5-1
size: once
J: TRBJ2-1

CDR3: CASSLEGNTIYF
DNA: TGTGCCAGTAGCCTCGAGGGAAACACCATATATTTT
D: .
V: TRBV19
size: .
J: TRBJ1-3

CDR3: CASSQDPTGGNYGYTF
DNA: TGTGCCAGCAGCCAAGACCCAACAGGGGGTAACTATGGCTACACCTTC
D: TRBD1
V: TRBV4-2
size: once
J: TRBJ1-2

CDR3: CASSLRGGANSEAFF
DNA: TGCGCCAGCAGCTTGCGGGGAGGGGCTAACTCTGAAGCTTTCTTT
D: .
V: TRBV5-1
size: .
J: TRBJ1-1

CDR3: CASSLSGVFRNTIYF
DNA: TGTGCCAGCAGCTTGTCAGGTGTTTTTCGAAACACCATATATTTT
D: .
V: TRBV5-4
size: once
J: TRBJ1-3

CDR3: CASSLSGGQIFYEQYF
DNA: TGTGCCAGCAGTTTATCTGGCGGACAGATATTCTACGAGCAGTACTTC
D: .
V: TRBV27
size: .
J: TRBJ2-7

CDR3: CASSLATGWENTEAFF
DNA: TGCGCCAGCAGCTTGGCTACAGGATGGGAGAACACTGAAGCTTTCTTT
D: .
V: TRBV5-1
size: .
J: TRBJ1-1